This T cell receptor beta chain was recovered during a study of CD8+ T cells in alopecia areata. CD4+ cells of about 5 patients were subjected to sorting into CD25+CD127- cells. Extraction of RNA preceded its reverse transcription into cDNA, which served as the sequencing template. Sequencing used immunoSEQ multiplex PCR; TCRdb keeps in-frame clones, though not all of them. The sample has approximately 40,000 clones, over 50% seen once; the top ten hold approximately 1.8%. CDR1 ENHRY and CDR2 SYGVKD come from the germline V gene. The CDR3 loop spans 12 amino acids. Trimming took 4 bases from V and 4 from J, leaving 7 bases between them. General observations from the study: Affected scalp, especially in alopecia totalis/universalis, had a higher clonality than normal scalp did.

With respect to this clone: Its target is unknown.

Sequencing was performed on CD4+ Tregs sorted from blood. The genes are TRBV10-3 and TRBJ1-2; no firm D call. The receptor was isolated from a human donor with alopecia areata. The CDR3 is CAISGVSYGYTF. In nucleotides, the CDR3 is TGTGCCATCAGTGGCGTCTCCTATGGCTACACCTTC.